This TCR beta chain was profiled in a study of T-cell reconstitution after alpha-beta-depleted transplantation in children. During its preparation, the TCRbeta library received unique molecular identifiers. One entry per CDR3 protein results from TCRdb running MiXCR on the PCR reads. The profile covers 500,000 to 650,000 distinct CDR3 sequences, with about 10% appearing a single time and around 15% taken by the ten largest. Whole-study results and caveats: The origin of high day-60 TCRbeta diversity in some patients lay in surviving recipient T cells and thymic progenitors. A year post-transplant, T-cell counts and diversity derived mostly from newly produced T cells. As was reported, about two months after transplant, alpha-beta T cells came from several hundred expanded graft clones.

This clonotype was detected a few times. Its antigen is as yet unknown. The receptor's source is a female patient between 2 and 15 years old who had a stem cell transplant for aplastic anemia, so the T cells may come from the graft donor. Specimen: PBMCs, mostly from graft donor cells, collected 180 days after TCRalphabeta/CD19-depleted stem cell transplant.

The CDR3 DNA follows: TGCAGTGCTAGTTCGGACCTAGGCACAGATACGCAGTATTTT. Its protein is CSASSDLGTDTQYF. The chain is built from TRBV20-1 and TRBJ2-3; D gene ambiguous. Germline V gene data show CDR1 as DFQATT and CDR2 as SNEGSKA (reference sequence). Trimming took off 3 bases at V and 1 base at J, with 11 bases between the two ends. The CDR3 is made up of 14 amino acids.